These 2 T cell receptor beta chains share one sample of origin, sequenced in a study of graft-versus-host responses after intestinal transplantation. Libraries were prepared by immunoSEQ multiplex PCR; TCRdb keeps only in-frame clonotypes and omits some of them. Among about 97,000 clones, 75% to 95% were seen once, and the ten largest hold 15% to 20%. The sequencing here drew on PBMCs, taken roughly 68 weeks after intestinal transplant. The receptors come from a human patient who received an intestinal transplant, so some T cells may come from the graft donor.

V gene TRBV10-3 combines with J gene TRBJ1-2, with D possibly matching TRBD1 (5 bases). V lost 7 bases and J lost 6, with 12 bases in between. The CDR3 is made up of 12 amino acids. The germline gives CDR1 ENHRY, CDR2 SYGVKD. CDR3 bases: TGTGCCATCAACCATGGGGGAGATGGCTACACCTTC. Encoded protein: CAINHGGDGYTF.

This chain joins TRBV5-1 and TRBJ2-7; D not certain. CDR1 and CDR2 (germline): SGHRS, YFSETQ. This CDR3 has 17 amino acids. V lost 1 base to trimming and J lost 3 bases, with 20 bases between them. Here the CDR3 DNA reads TGCGCCAGCAGCTTGAAGCCAGTCCAAACCTCCTACTACGAGCAGTACTTC. This gives the protein CASSLKPVQTSYYEQYF.